Listed here is a single T cell receptor (beta chain). Antigen unknown. Here immunoSEQ multiplex PCR was the method, and the copy in TCRdb shows in-frame clones only, minus some. The sample has under 95,000 clones; roughly nine tenths are singletons. This sample is drawn from a study of graft-versus-host responses after intestinal transplantation. Germline values: CDR1 SEHNR, CDR2 FQNEAQ (reference sequence). The trim removed 2 bases at V and 4 bases at J, leaving 5 bases unmatched. This CDR3 has 16 amino acids. The V call is TRBV7-9, the J call TRBJ1-3, with 10 nucleotides matching TRBD1. Source: unstimulated CD8+ T cells sorted from spleen or lymph node cells, taken before intestinal transplant. The sequence derives from a human donor who received an intestinal transplant. This CDR3 reads CASSLRDRGRGNTIYF. CDR3 nucleotide sequence: TGTGCCAGCAGCTTACGGGACAGGGGAAGAGGAAACACCATATATTTT.